This is a list of T cell receptor beta chains from one sample in a study of T cell repertoires in cytomegalovirus infection. These TCRs' antigens remain unknown. TCRdb redid the calling of the reads with MiXCR, one entry per CDR3 protein. The sample lists about 890,000 distinct CDR3 sequences; 30% to 40% were seen once. The sample in question was cultured CD8+ T cells from PBMCs, obtained from culture after CMV antigen stimulation. These TCRs come from a human donor in good health (CMV status not recorded). Some clones in this sample may be carry-over from other donors' samples. CDR3s include the opening cysteine and the closing phenylalanine or tryptophan. Each record gives: clone size, J gene, V gene, D gene, CDR3 DNA, CDR3 protein. A D gene is named only where the DNA matches it firmly. Where a row states a size, it is once, few, many or the class of an expanded clone; other rows omit it.

size: NA
J: TRBJ1-1
V: TRBV7-9
D: NA
DNA: TGTGCCAGCAGCTCCTATAGGCCTTGGGATACTGAAGCTTTCTTT
CDR3: CASSSYRPWDTEAFF

size: NA
J: TRBJ1-3
V: TRBV29-1
D: NA
DNA: TGCAGCGTTGAGAAGATCACTCTCGGTGGAAACACCATATATTTT
CDR3: CSVEKITLGGNTIYF

size: few
J: TRBJ2-2
V: TRBV4-1
D: TRBD1
DNA: TGCGCCAGCAGCCAACGACAGGGGGTTGGGAACACCGGGGAGCTGTTTTTT
CDR3: CASSQRQGVGNTGELFF

size: NA
J: TRBJ1-5
V: TRBV28
D: NA
DNA: TGTGCCAACAGTCCTAGCCCCGTACAGGGTAGCAATCAGCCCCAGCATTTT
CDR3: CANSPSPVQGSNQPQHF

size: NA
J: TRBJ1-1
V: TRBV11-3
D: NA
DNA: TGTGCCAGCAGCTTAATTCCCACCACTGAAGCTTTCTTT
CDR3: CASSLIPTTEAFF

size: few
J: TRBJ1-4
V: TRBV12-3/TRBV12-4
D: NA
DNA: TGTGCCAGCAGGCTGACAGCCTCGGGGGAAAAATTGTTTTTT
CDR3: CASRLTASGEKLFF

size: few
J: TRBJ2-5
V: TRBV6-2/TRBV6-3
D: NA
DNA: TGTGCCAGCAGTTACGGACGTTCCCCCTCGGCGGAAGGCCTAGAGACCCAGTACTTC
CDR3: CASSYGRSPSAEGLETQYF

size: few
J: TRBJ2-2
V: TRBV15
D: NA
DNA: TGTGCCACCAGCAGAGATCTTGGGGATACCGGGGAGCTGTTTTTT
CDR3: CATSRDLGDTGELFF

size: NA
J: TRBJ2-7
V: TRBV4-3
D: TRBD1
DNA: TGCGCCAGCAGCCAAGATGTCGGGACAGGGACGTACGAGCAGTACTTC
CDR3: CASSQDVGTGTYEQYF

size: NA
J: TRBJ2-7
V: TRBV14
D: NA
DNA: TGTGCCAGCAGCCAAGATAATCCCCGGGGGAAGTACTTC
CDR3: CASSQDNPRGKYF

size: NA
J: TRBJ1-4
V: TRBV29-1
D: TRBD1
DNA: TGCAGCGTTGAAGGCGCGACAGGGGACGGTGAAAAACTGTTTTTT
CDR3: CSVEGATGDGEKLFF

size: few
J: TRBJ2-7
V: TRBV7-9
D: NA
DNA: TGTGCCAGCAGCCCTATAGGGGGGGCCCGCTCCTACGAGCAGTACTTC
CDR3: CASSPIGGARSYEQYF

size: NA
J: TRBJ2-1
V: TRBV2
D: NA
DNA: TGTGCCAGCAGTGAAGAACCTCCGAGGGTCTACAATGAGCAGTTCTTC
CDR3: CASSEEPPRVYNEQFF

size: few
J: TRBJ1-2
V: TRBV24-1
D: NA
DNA: TGTGCCACCAGTGATTTGCCGGCTAACTATGGCTACACCTTC
CDR3: CATSDLPANYGYTF

size: NA
J: TRBJ1-4
V: TRBV12-5
D: TRBD1
DNA: TGTGCTAGTGCCCACCGGGACAGACAGACAACTAATGAAAAACTGTTTTTT
CDR3: CASAHRDRQTTNEKLFF

size: NA
J: TRBJ1-4
V: TRBV11-2
D: NA
DNA: TGTGCCAGCAGCGCGCGGGAGAAGGGAGAAAAACTGTTTTTT
CDR3: CASSAREKGEKLFF

size: NA
J: TRBJ1-1
V: TRBV5-3
D: NA
DNA: TGTGCCAGCAGCTTGTCCAGGGGCCTTCCCACTGAAGCTTTCTTT
CDR3: CASSLSRGLPTEAFF

size: NA
J: TRBJ2-1
V: TRBV7-9
D: NA
DNA: TGTGCCAGCAGCTTAGGCGGTGATGGGGCGGATGAGTTCTTC
CDR3: CASSLGGDGADEFF

size: NA
J: TRBJ2-1
V: TRBV12-3/TRBV12-4
D: NA
DNA: TGTGCCAGCAGCTCCCGGGACTGGGTTTACAATGAGCAGTTCTTC
CDR3: CASSSRDWVYNEQFF

size: NA
J: TRBJ2-7
V: TRBV19
D: NA
DNA: TGTGCCAGTAGTATAGATCTGCGGGGGCTCGGATCCTACGAGCAGTACTTC
CDR3: CASSIDLRGLGSYEQYF

size: NA
J: TRBJ2-4
V: TRBV28
D: TRBD1
DNA: TGTGCCAGCAGTTTACGGGACAGGAAAAACATTCAGTACTTC
CDR3: CASSLRDRKNIQYF

size: once
J: TRBJ1-1
V: TRBV7-4
D: NA
DNA: TGTGCCAACAGCCCCCCGGGGGGGACTGAAGCTTTCTTT
CDR3: CANSPPGGTEAFF

size: many
J: TRBJ2-2
V: TRBV7-8
D: TRBD1
DNA: TGTGCCAGCAGTCCCGGGACAGGGCCCGGGGAGCTGTTTTTT
CDR3: CASSPGTGPGELFF

size: NA
J: TRBJ2-2
V: TRBV6-6
D: NA
DNA: TGTGCCAGCAGTTCCTCAGGAGACGGGGAGCTGTTTTTT
CDR3: CASSSSGDGELFF